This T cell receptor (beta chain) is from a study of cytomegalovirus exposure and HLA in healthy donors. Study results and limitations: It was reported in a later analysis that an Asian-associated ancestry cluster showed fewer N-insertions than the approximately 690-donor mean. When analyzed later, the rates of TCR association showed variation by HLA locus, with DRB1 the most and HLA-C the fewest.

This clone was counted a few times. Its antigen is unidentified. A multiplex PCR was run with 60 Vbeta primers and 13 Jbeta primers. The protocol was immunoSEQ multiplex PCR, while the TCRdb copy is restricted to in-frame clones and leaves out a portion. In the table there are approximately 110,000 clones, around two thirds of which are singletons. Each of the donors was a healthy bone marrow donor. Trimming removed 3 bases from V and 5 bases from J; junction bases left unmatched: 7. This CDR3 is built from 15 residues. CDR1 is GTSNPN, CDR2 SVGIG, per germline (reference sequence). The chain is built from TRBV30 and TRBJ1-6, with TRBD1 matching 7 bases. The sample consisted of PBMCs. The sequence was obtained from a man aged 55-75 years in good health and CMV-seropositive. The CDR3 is CAWSTGTANNSPLHF. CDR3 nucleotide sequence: TGTGCCTGGAGCACGGGGACAGCAAATAATTCACCCCTCCACTTT.